The 24 T cell receptor beta chains below come from one sample, sequenced in a study of cytomegalovirus exposure and HLA in healthy donors. Primers for the PCR totalled 60 Vbeta and 13 Jbeta. Assay: immunoSEQ multiplex PCR; the TCRdb copy retains only in-frame clones and omits some. The sample carries 200,000 or so clones, almost 85% recorded once. The source material was PBMCs. All receptors come from a boy between 10 and 17 years old in good health and CMV-seronegative.

This chain joins TRBV7-9 and TRBJ2-7, with 7 bases that match TRBD2. The V gene's germline CDR1 is SEHNR and CDR2 FQNEAQ (reference sequence). V was pared by 5 bases and J by 4 bases, with 5 bases of the junction left unmatched. CDR3 length: 13 residues. As DNA, the CDR3 is TGTGCCAGCAGCCGGGACTATCTTTACGAGCAGTACTTC. This codes for CASSRDYLYEQYF.

The gene calls are TRBV28 and TRBJ1-5; the D gene is possibly TRBD1 (5 bases). The CDR3 has 15 residues. CDR1 and CDR2 (germline): MDHEN, SYDVKM. V dropped 2 bases and J dropped 10 bases, with 18 bases sitting between them. The CDR3 loop is CASSLDGGEYGPQHF. The CDR3, as DNA: TGTGCCAGCAGTTTAGATGGAGGGGAGTACGGCCCCCAGCATTTT.

The genes are TRBV2 and TRBJ1-1, with D uncertain. Trimming shortened V by 0 bases and J by 5 bases, and 13 bases separated the two germline ends. CDR1 and CDR2 (germline): SNHLY, FYNNEI. The CDR3 runs to 15 residues. The CDR3 is CASSEASGVGTEAFF. CDR3 in DNA: TGTGCCAGCAGTGAAGCGTCCGGGGTAGGGACTGAAGCTTTCTTT.

This clone has a single count. V is TRBV7-2 and J is TRBJ1-1; D unclear. Germline lookup yields CDR1 SGHTA and CDR2 FQGNSA. V was cut by 1 base and J by 0 bases, with 9 bases left in between. This CDR3 is 15 amino acids long. For the CDR3, the DNA is TGTGCCAGCAGCTTAGGCAGATACATGAACACTGAAGCTTTCTTT. This sequence encodes CASSLGRYMNTEAFF.

V gene TRBV27 combines with J gene TRBJ1-2; the D gene is possibly TRBD1 (5 bases). Germline V gene sequence: CDR1 MNHEY, CDR2 SMNVEV (reference sequence). There are 14 residues in the CDR3. The V end was cut by 6 bases, the J end by 0 bases, with 11 bases between. The CDR3 protein is CASSRQSPNYGYTF. In nucleotides, the CDR3 is TGTGCCAGCAGCAGACAGTCACCTAACTATGGCTACACCTTC.

The chain recombines TRBV6-5 with TRBJ2-3; 10 bases match TRBD2. CDR1 and CDR2 (germline): MNHEY, SVGAGI. The junction had 7 bases not matched to a gene; V was cut back by 1 base and J by 9 bases. The CDR3 consists of 15 residues. For the CDR3, the DNA is TGTGCCAGCAGTTACTGGTCTAGCGGGAGTCGGACGCAGTATTTT. Its translation: CASSYWSSGSRTQYF.

This chain connects TRBV18 to TRBJ1-2, with D possibly TRBD1 on 6 matching bases. Trimming left V 5 bases short and J 0 bases short, with 13 bases between. CDR3 length equals 15 residues. Germline CDR1 reads KGHSH; CDR2 reads LQKENI. CDR3 sequence (DNA): TGTGCCAGCTCATATGACAGGTCCGCTAACTATGGCTACACCTTC. It translates to CASSYDRSANYGYTF.

This rearrangement joins TRBV10-3 to TRBJ1-1, with 9 bases matching TRBD1. Germline V gene lookup returns CDR1 ENHRY and CDR2 SYGVKD. This CDR3 contains 13 residues. V was clipped by 4 bases and J by 3 bases; unmatched bases: 0. This CDR3 reads CAISGDRDTEAFF. CDR3 sequence (DNA): TGTGCCATCAGTGGGGACAGGGACACTGAAGCTTTCTTT.

The chain couples TRBV5-8 to TRBJ1-1; D not certain. Germline V lookup: CDR1 SGHTS, CDR2 YDEGEE. The CDR3 has 11 residues. The V and J ends lost 1 base and 11 bases respectively, with 9 bases between them. CDR3 sequence: CASSLRGSAFF. CDR3 in DNA: TGTGCCAGCAGCTTGAGAGGATCCGCTTTCTTT.

The table lists this clone with a count of one. CDR3 coding DNA: TGTGCCAGCAGTCCCCGGGACAGGGGCGCAGATACGCAGTATTTT. Translating it yields CASSPRDRGADTQYF. The J gene is TRBJ2-3, the V gene TRBV27; 10 bases are a match to TRBD1. J gave up 4 bases and V 5 bases, and 6 bases lay outside the gene matches. Germline V gene sequence: CDR1 MNHEY, CDR2 SMNVEV (reference sequence). The CDR3 runs to 15 residues.

Note on this clone: The CDR3 end shows no conserved phenylalanine or tryptophan, and so a read error is likely. The limits of the CDR3 on the DNA are not certain, so only TCRdb's listed CDR3 is given. The chain uses TRBV6-4 and TRBJ1-1; TRBD1 is the table's D call, not checked against the DNA. The CDR3 has 10 amino acids, counting both end residues. CDR1 MRHNA and CDR2 SNTAGT come from the germline V gene. This chain's CDR3 is CASSAPRVPV.

The CDR3 spells CASSKGQGGAEQYF. The CDR3 nucleotides read TGCGCCAGCAGCAAGGGACAGGGAGGTGCTGAGCAGTACTTC. The V and J genes are TRBV5-1 and TRBJ2-7, with TRBD1 matching 9 bases. Germline CDR1 reads SGHRS; CDR2 reads YFSETQ. Trimming cost V 4 bases and J 7 bases; bases outside gene matches: 9. The CDR3 is made up of 14 amino acids.

This clone occurred a few times. The CDR3 is CASSEARLISEAFF. The CDR3 region has the DNA TGTGCCAGCAGTGAAGCGCGACTTATTTCTGAAGCTTTCTTT. The chain couples TRBV6-1 to TRBJ1-1; D not certain. CDR1 is MNHNS and CDR2 is SASEGT in the germline V gene. Trimming took off 0 bases at V and 6 bases at J, with 11 bases between the two ends. This CDR3 has 14 residues.

The chain recombines TRBV11-2 with TRBJ2-5; 14 nucleotides line up with TRBD2. The assigned J gene may be wrong: the sequence end matches TRBJ2-7 better. The CDR3 runs 16 residues. CDR1 SGHAT and CDR2 FQNNGV come from the germline V gene. CDR3 DNA: TGTGCCAGCAGCCCTGGGACTAGCGGGAGACGTCGCGAGCAGTACTTC. Translating it yields CASSPGTSGRRREQYF.

This chain links TRBV5-4 with TRBJ2-3; 12 bases align to TRBD1. V lost 4 bases, J lost 5 bases, and 11 bases stayed unmatched. This CDR3 comprises 17 residues. From germline, CDR1 is SGHNT and CDR2 YYREEE (reference sequence). CDR3: CASSPQRGQGAGDTQYF. The CDR3 bases are TGTGCCAGCAGCCCCCAGCGGGGACAGGGGGCAGGAGATACGCAGTATTTT.

Only a few counts were recorded for this clone. This chain connects TRBV6-4 to TRBJ2-3; 7 nucleotides align to TRBD2. The CDR3 extends over 14 amino acids. V trimming: 6 bases; J trimming: 0 bases; junction bases outside the gene matches: 3. Per germline, CDR1 MRHNA and CDR2 SNTAGT. The CDR3 nucleotides are TGTGCCAGCAGCCCGGGGGGTAGCACAGATACGCAGTATTTT. Translating gives CASSPGGSTDTQYF.

J is TRBJ2-5 and V is TRBV28, with 10 bases identical to TRBD2. Trimming at V came to 3 bases and at J to 1 base, leaving 5 bases not matched to a gene. This CDR3 spans 16 amino acids. In germline, CDR1 is MDHEN, CDR2 SYDVKM. CDR3 region: CASSLGLAGVQETQYF. The CDR3 bases are TGTGCCAGCAGTTTGGGCCTAGCGGGAGTCCAAGAGACCCAGTACTTC.

This clone was counted a few times. The V and J genes are TRBV7-9 and TRBJ1-4; 7 positions agree with TRBD1. Trimming cost V 2 bases and J 7 bases; bases outside gene matches: 7. This CDR3 contains 15 residues. Germline V gives CDR1 SEHNR, CDR2 FQNEAQ (reference sequence). The CDR3 nucleotides read TGTGCCAGCAGCTTATCCCCCAGACAGGGTGAAAAACTGTTTTTT. It is translated as CASSLSPRQGEKLFF.

The gene calls are TRBV14 and TRBJ2-1, with D tentatively TRBD2 (5 bases). The CDR3 length is 15 residues. Germline V gene lookup returns CDR1 SGHDN and CDR2 FVKESK. The ends were cut back, 1 base at V and 6 bases at J, with 13 bases in the middle. As DNA, the CDR3 is TGTGCCAGCAGCCAAGGTATAGGAGGTGGCAATGAGCAGTTCTTC. This gives the protein CASSQGIGGGNEQFF.

V gene TRBV5-1 combines with J gene TRBJ2-3, with 8 bases matching TRBD2. V trimming: 4 bases; J trimming: 3 bases; junction bases outside the gene matches: 7. CDR3 length equals 15 residues. Per germline, CDR1 SGHRS and CDR2 YFSETQ. CDR3 protein: CASSTQREWTDTQYF. For the CDR3, the DNA is TGCGCCAGCAGCACCCAGCGGGAGTGGACAGATACGCAGTATTTT.

The V call is TRBV9, the J call TRBJ2-3, with 8 bases aligning to TRBD2. The CDR3 extends over 15 amino acids. V was pared by 4 bases and J by 6 bases, with 10 bases of the junction left unmatched. CDR1 and CDR2 from the germline V gene are SGDLS and YYNGEE. The CDR3 sequence: CASSFRWGGGDTQYF. As DNA, the CDR3 is TGTGCCAGCAGCTTCCGGTGGGGCGGGGGGGATACGCAGTATTTT.

This chain connects TRBV9 to TRBJ2-1, with 7 bases lining up with TRBD2. V was clipped by 4 bases and J by 0 bases; unmatched bases: 7. Per germline, CDR1 SGDLS and CDR2 YYNGEE. This CDR3 is 16 amino acids long. CDR3 DNA sequence: TGTGCCAGCAGCTATAGTGGCGGGAGCTCCTACAATGAGCAGTTCTTC. It translates to CASSYSGGSSYNEQFF.

This rearrangement joins TRBV15 to TRBJ1-3; D not certain. This CDR3 has 16 amino acids. The germline gives CDR1 LNHNV, CDR2 YYDKDF (reference sequence). Trimming took off 0 bases at V and 3 bases at J, with 12 bases between the two ends. The CDR3 sequence is CATSRDRGVDGNTIYF. DNA for the CDR3: TGTGCCACCAGCAGAGATCGGGGAGTGGATGGAAACACCATATATTTT.

The chain carries TRBV6-6 and TRBJ1-1; unclear D gene. This CDR3 spans 13 amino acids. Germline V gives CDR1 MNHNY, CDR2 SVGAGI (reference sequence). The V end lost 4 bases, the J end lost 4 bases, and 10 bases lay between the germline ends. Here the CDR3 reads CASSFTRGTEAFF. The CDR3 nucleotides are TGTGCCAGCAGTTTCACTCGGGGCACTGAAGCTTTCTTT.